This entry features one TCR beta chain sequence. The sample comes from a study of blood T cell repertoires in COVID-19. Whole-study context: PBMCs, B-cell-depleted T cells, or T cells provided the cDNA or gDNA that made up the material.

The CDR3 consists of 15 residues. After removal of 1 base from V and 3 bases from J, the junction contained 3 bases not matched to a gene. The germline gives CDR1 LGHNA, CDR2 YSLEER. Authors' analysis steps: Estimation of nucleated cell counts relied on the amplification of reference gene primers. Sequencing used immunoSEQ multiplex PCR; TCRdb keeps in-frame clones, though not all of them. V, J and clone size reflect that table, while D and trimming were determined from the DNA. The profile covers 310,000 or so clones, with roughly 89% appearing a single time and 8.5% to 10% taken by the ten largest. Participants, about 18 to 89 years old, spanned 24 US areas. In Cohort 3, a recovered donor had either two negative PCRs, clearance, or symptom resolution.

The sequence was collected from a young woman who had recovered from COVID-19. V gene TRBV4-3 combines with J gene TRBJ1-1; 9 nucleotides align to TRBD1. The sample comprised PBMCs or T cells enriched from blood (not recorded which). The CDR3 loop is CASSQADRGYTEAFF. CDR3 in DNA: TGCGCCAGCAGCCAAGCTGACAGGGGGTACACTGAAGCTTTCTTT.